Listed here is a single TCR beta chain. No antigen is known for it. From germline, CDR1 is SGHVS and CDR2 FNYEAQ. The V gene lost 1 base and the J gene lost 2 bases, with 10 bases spanning the gap. The CDR3 extends over 15 amino acids. The sample comes from a study of neoadjuvant nivolumab and ipilimumab in lung cancer. Study background: Nivolumab 3 mg/kg was given days 1, 15 and 29, plus ipilimumab 1 mg/kg day 1 in combination.

Some clones are missing from TCRdb's copy, which holds only in-frame ones; the method was immunoSEQ multiplex PCR. The repertoire holds roughly 39,000 clones, with 80% to 90% as singletons. Study conclusions and caveats: Only a small number of samples underwent TCR sequencing. Higher pretherapy blood TCR richness went with higher resected-tumor richness. Pathologic regression was not significantly tied to TCR clonality.

The material was peripheral blood, obtained before neoadjuvant nivolumab, alone or with ipilimumab. The V call is TRBV7-6, the J call TRBJ2-3, with D possibly being TRBD2 (5 bases). The origin of this receptor is an adult with non-small cell lung cancer. CDR3: CASSLVGSATDTQYF. The CDR3 nucleotides read TGTGCCAGCAGCTTAGTCGGTAGCGCCACAGATACGCAGTATTTT.